One TCR beta chain is described in this entry. This clone was seen only a few times. Its antigen has not been determined. Within one base of it there is no much larger clone, and no base qualities were kept. The sample comes from a study of blood T cell repertoires in COVID-19 (dated by TCRdb to the early 2020s). Background for the entire study: Samples covering the acute and convalescent phases of COVID-19 were provided by collaborators in the United States, Italy and Spain. The repertoires were made available in a free public database intended to serve as a resource for research on the immune response to SARS-CoV-2. HLA class I and class II types, where available, came from metadata supplied by the sample provider rather than from assay-based typing. Nearly every sample came with metadata listing a de-identified subject ID, COVID-19 status, age in years and sex. The samples were drawn from the first 160 participants of the ongoing ImmuneRACE study and from 1,254 subjects provided by 6 global collaborators. The prospective study material was composed of cDNA or gDNA derived from T cells, B-cell-depleted T cells, or PBMCs. Subjects who had been exposed to COVID-19, were actively infected with it, or had recovered from it provided the deeply sampled blood TCRbeta repertoires that made up the dataset.

TCRbeta CDR3 regions were amplified from genomic DNA by means of the immunoSEQ Assay, a bias-controlled multiplex PCR. The authors processed their data as follows. Nucleated cell counts per sample were estimated from amplification of reference gene primers within the assay. To quantify the absolute abundance of each unique TCRbeta CDR3 rearrangement, sequence reads were collapsed and filtered. For each sample, productive Simpson clonality was calculated by taking the square root of Simpson's diversity index across productive rearrangements. The table comes from immuneACCESS by way of TCRdb, which keeps in-frame sequences with V and J called. Part of the clones is missing from these tables; in studies checked, under half for an unresolved V gene and the rest for unknown reasons. V and J calls and clone size follow that table, whereas D and trimming were derived from the DNA. The sample table records 150,000 or so clones; 84% of these occur just once. Less than 20% of the sample belongs to the ten largest clones.

Results and caveats for the whole study, not just this receptor: How much clinical and demographic metadata was included differed by source and by participant, and the metadata was provided uncurated.

The collaborating institutions used their own protocols to collect whole blood in K2EDTA tubes. For TCRbeta analysis, collaborators shipped samples as frozen whole blood, isolated PBMCs, or DNA extracted from either of those sample types. The sample was peripheral blood. This clonotype originated in a woman of 80 years or more with acute or convalescent COVID-19.

The DNA sequence follows: TGTGCCAGCAGCGTAGGGAGCATTAGCAATCAGCCCCAGCATTTT. Its protein reads: CASSVGSISNQPQHF. The rearrangement combines TRBV9 with TRBJ1-5, with the identity of the D gene unclear. The CDR3 contains 15 residues, cysteine and phenylalanine counted. Just CDR3 DNA is preserved here, 45 bases in frame from base 1. V drops 0 bases and J drops 0 bases, leaving 7 bases in between. Via the germline V gene, CDR1 is SGDLS and CDR2 YYNGEE.